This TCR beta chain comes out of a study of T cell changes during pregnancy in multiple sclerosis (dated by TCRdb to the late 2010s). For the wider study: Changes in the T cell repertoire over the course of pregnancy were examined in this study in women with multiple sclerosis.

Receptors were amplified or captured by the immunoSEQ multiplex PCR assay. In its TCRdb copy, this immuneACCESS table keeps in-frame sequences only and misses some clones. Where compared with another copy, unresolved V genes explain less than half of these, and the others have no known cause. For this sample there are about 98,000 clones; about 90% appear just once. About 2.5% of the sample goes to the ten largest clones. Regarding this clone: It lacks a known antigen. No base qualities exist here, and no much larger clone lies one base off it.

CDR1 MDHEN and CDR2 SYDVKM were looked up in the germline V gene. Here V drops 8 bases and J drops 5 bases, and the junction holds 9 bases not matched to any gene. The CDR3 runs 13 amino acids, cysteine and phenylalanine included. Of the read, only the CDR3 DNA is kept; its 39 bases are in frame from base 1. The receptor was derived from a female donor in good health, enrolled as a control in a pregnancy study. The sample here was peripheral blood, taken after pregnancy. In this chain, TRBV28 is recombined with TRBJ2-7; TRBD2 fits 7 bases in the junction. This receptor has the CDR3 CASQRGGRDEQYF. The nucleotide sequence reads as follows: TGTGCCAGCCAACGCGGAGGGAGGGACGAGCAGTACTTC.